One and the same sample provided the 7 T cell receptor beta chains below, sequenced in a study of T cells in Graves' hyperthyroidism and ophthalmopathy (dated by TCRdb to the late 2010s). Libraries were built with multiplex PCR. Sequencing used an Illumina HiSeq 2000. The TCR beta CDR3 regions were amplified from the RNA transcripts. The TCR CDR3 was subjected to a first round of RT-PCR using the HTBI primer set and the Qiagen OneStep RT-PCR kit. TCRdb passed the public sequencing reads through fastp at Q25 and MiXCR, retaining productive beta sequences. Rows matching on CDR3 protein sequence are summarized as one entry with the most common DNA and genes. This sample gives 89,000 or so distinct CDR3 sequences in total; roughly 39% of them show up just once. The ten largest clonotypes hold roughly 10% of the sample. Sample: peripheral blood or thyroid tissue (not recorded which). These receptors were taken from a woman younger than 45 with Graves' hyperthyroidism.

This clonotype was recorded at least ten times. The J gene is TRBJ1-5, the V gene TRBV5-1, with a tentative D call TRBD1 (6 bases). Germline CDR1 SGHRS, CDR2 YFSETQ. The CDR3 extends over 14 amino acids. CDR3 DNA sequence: TGCGTCCAGCGAGGGGGAATTACCAATCAGCCCCAGCATTTT. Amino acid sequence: CVQRGGITNQPQHF.

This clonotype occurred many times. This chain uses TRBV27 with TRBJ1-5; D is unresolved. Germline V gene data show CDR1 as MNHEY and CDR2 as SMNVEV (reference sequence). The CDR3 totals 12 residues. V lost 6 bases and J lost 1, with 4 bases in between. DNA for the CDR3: TGTGCCAGCAGCCAAAGCAATCAGCCCCAGCATTTT. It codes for CASSQSNQPQHF.

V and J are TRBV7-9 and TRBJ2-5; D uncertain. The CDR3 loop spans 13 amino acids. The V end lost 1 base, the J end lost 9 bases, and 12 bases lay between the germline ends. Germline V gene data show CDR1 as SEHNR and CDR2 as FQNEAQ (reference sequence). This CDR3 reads CASSLGENQPQYF. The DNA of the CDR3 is TGTGCCAGCAGCTTAGGAGAGAATCAGCCCCAGTACTTC.

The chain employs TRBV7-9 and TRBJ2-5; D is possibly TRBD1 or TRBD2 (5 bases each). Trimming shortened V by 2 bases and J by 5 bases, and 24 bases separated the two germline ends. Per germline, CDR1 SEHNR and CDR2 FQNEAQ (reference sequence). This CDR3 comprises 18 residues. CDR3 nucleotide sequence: TGTGCCAGCAGCTTAAGGATGGGCGCCGGGGCGTTTGACGAGACCCAGTACTTC. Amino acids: CASSLRMGAGAFDETQYF.

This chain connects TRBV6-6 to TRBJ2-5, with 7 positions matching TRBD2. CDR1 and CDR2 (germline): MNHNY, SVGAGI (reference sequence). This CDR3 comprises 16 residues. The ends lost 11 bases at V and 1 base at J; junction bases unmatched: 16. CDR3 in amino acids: CAGGSSLAASQETQYF. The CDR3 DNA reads TGTGCCGGCGGCTCCTCCCTAGCGGCCTCCCAAGAGACCCAGTACTTC.

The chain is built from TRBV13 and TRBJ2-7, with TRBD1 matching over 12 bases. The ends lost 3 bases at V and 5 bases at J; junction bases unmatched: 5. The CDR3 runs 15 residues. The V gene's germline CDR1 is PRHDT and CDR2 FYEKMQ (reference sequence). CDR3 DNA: TGTGCCAGCAGCTTCGGGGGACAGGGGGCGCACGAGCAGTACTTC. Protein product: CASSFGGQGAHEQYF.

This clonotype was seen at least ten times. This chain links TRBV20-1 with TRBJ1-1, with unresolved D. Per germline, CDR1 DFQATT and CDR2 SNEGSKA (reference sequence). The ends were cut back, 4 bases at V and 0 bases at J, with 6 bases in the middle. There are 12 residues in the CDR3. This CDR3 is CSATMMNTEAFF. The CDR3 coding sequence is TGCAGTGCTACGATGATGAACACTGAAGCTTTCTTT.